This T cell receptor beta chain was found in a study of beta chain features in type 1 diabetes. Whole-study results and caveats: In these data, an HLA type influence on TCRB rearrangement remained unresolved. For patients and controls alike, PCR might favor shorter templates to the same degree.

Germline assignment: CDR1 SGHAT and CDR2 FQDESV (reference sequence). V lost 5 bases and J lost 3; bases outside the gene matches: 9. The CDR3 consists of 15 residues. This clone was recorded only once. Antigen specificity is unknown. Investigators reverse transcribed all isolated RNA, so they sequenced expressed TCRB transcripts. Repertoires were generated with immunoSEQ multiplex PCR, while TCRdb's copy carries only in-frame clones and drops some. The sample lists about 240,000 clones, 25% to 30% occurring once. The V and J genes are TRBV11-1 and TRBJ2-7; 8 nucleotides line up with TRBD1. The clonotype originates from a man younger than 45 in good health. The sample consisted of central memory CD4+ T cells from blood. The CDR3 nucleotides read TGTGCCAGCAGCCGAGGGACAGGTGGGAGCTACGAGCAGTACTTC. This sequence encodes CASSRGTGGSYEQYF. Complete variable domain (other parts from reference TRBV11-1 and TRBJ2-7): EAEVAQSPRYKITEKSQAVAFWCDPISGHATLYWYRQILGQGPELLVQFQDESVVDDSQLPKDRFSAERLKGVDSTLKIQPAELGDSAMYLCASSRGTGGSYEQYFGPGTRLTVT.